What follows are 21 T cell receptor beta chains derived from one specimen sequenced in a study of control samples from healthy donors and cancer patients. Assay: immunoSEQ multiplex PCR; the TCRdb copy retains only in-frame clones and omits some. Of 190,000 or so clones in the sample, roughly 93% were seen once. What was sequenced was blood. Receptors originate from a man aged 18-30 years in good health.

This chain's CDR3 is CSVESPSVFTDTQYF. As DNA, the CDR3 is TGCAGCGTTGAATCCCCTAGCGTCTTCACAGATACGCAGTATTTT. The rearrangement links TRBV29-1 to TRBJ2-3; D is perhaps TRBD2 (6 bases). Looked up from germline, CDR1 is SQVTM and CDR2 is ANQGSEA. Between the trimmed V and J ends, which lost 2 bases and 2 bases, there was a span of 14 bases. This CDR3 comprises 15 residues.

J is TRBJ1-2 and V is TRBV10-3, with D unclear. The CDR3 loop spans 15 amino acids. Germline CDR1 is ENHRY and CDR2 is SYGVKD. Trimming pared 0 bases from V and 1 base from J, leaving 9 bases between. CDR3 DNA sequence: TGTGCCATCAGTGAGTCGGGTGGAGTTAACTATGGCTACACCTTC. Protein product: CAISESGGVNYGYTF.

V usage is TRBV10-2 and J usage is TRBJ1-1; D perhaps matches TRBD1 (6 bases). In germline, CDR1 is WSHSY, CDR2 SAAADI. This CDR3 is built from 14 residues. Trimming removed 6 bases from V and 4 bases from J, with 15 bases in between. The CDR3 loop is CASRGRGSGTEAFF. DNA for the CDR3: TGCGCCAGCAGGGGAAGGGGGAGTGGCACTGAAGCTTTCTTT.

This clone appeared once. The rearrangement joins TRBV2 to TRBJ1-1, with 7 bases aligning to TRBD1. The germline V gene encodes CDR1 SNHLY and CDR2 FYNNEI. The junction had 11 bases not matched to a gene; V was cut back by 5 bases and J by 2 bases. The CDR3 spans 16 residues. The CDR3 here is CASSPLTGVLNTEAFF. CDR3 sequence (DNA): TGTGCCAGCAGTCCCTTAACAGGGGTTCTCAACACTGAAGCTTTCTTT.

This CDR3 is CASSIGTLDTEAFF. Written as DNA, the CDR3 is TGTGCCAGTAGTATAGGGACACTGGACACTGAAGCTTTCTTT. This rearrangement joins TRBV19 to TRBJ1-1; D might be TRBD1 (5 bases). V was cut by 1 base and J by 3 bases, with 9 bases left in between. CDR1 and CDR2 from the germline V gene are LNHDA and SQIVND (reference sequence). This CDR3 is 14 amino acids long.

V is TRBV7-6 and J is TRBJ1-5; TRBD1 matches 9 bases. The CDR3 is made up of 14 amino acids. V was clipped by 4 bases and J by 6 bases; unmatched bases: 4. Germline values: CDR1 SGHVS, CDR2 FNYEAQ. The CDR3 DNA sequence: TGTGCCAGCAGCTCGGGACAGGGAAGTCAGCCCCAGCATTTT. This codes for CASSSGQGSQPQHF.

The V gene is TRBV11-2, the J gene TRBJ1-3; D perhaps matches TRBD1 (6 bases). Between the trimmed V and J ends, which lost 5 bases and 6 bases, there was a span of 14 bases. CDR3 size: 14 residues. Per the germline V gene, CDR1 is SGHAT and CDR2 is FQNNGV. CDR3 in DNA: TGTGCCAGCAGCGCCGGGACACTCATAAACACCATATATTTT. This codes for CASSAGTLINTIYF.

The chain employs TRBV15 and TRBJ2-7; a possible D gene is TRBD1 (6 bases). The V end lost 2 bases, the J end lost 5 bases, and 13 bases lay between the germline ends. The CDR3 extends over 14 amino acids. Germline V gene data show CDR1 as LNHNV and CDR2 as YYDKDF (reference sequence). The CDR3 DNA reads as TGTGCCACCAGCAGATGGGGGCCAAACCACGAGCAGTACTTC. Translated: CATSRWGPNHEQYF.

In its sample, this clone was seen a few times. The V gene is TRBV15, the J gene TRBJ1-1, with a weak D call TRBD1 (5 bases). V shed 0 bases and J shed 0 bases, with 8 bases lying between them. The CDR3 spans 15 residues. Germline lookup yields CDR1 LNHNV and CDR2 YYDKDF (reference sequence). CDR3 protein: CATSRDRVLNTEAFF. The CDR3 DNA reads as TGTGCCACCAGCAGAGACAGGGTCCTGAACACTGAAGCTTTCTTT. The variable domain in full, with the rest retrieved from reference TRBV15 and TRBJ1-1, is DAMVIQNPRYQVTQFGKPVTLSCSQTLNHNVMYWYQQKSSQAPKLLFHYYDKDFNNEADTPDNFQSRRPNTSFCFLDIRSPGLGDTAMYLCATSRDRVLNTEAFFGQGTRLTVV.

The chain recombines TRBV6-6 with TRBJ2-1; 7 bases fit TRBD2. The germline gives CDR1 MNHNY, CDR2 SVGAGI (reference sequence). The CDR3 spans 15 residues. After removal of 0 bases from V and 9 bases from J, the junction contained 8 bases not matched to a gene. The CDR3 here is CASSYSELPGGEQFF. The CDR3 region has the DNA TGTGCCAGCAGTTACTCAGAGCTTCCGGGGGGTGAGCAGTTCTTC.

As DNA, the CDR3 is TGTGCCAGCAGCTTGGTTCCCAGCCCCGTAACTGAAGCTTTCTTT. Its translation is CASSLVPSPVTEAFF. The gene calls are TRBV5-4 and TRBJ1-1; D not resolved. This CDR3 is 15 amino acids long. Germline lookup yields CDR1 SGHNT and CDR2 YYREEE (reference sequence). V shed 0 bases and J shed 5 bases, with 14 bases lying between them. Looking up the rest from reference TRBV5-4 and TRBJ1-1 gives the full variable domain: ETGVTQSPTHLIKTRGQQVTLRCSSQSGHNTVSWYQQALGQGPQFIFQYYREEENGRGNFPPRFSGLQFPNYSSELNVNALELDDSALYLCASSLVPSPVTEAFFGQGTRLTVV.

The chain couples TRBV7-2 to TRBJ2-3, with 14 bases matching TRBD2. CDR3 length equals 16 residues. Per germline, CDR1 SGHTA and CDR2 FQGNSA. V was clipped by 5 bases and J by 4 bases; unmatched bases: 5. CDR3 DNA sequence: TGTGCCAGCAGCCCATGGACTAGCGGGGGGTCAGATACGCAGTATTTT. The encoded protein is CASSPWTSGGSDTQYF.

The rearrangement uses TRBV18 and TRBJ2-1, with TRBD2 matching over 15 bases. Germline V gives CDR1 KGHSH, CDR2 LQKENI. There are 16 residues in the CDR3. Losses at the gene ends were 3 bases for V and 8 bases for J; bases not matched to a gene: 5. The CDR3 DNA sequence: TGTGCCAGCTCACCTTGGACTAGCGGGGGGGCCGATGAGCAGTTCTTC. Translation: CASSPWTSGGADEQFF. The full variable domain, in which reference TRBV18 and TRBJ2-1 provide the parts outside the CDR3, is NAGVMQNPRHLVRRRGQEARLRCSPMKGHSHVYWYRQLPEEGLKFMVYLQKENIIDESGMPKERFSAEFPKEGPSILRIQQVVRGDSAAYFCASSPWTSGGADEQFFGPGTRLTVL.

The CDR3 here is CASGTQGARGTEAFF. DNA for the CDR3: TGTGCTAGTGGTACCCAGGGGGCGCGTGGCACTGAAGCTTTCTTT. The chain carries TRBV12-5 and TRBJ1-1, with 8 positions matching TRBD1. The CDR3 spans 15 residues. CDR1 LGHNT and CDR2 FRNRAP come from the germline V gene. Trimming took 5 bases from V and 4 from J; bases not matched to a gene: 9.

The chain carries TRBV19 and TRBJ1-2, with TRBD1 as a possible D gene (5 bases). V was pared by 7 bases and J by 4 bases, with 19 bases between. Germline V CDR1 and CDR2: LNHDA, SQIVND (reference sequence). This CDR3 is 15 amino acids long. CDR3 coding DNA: TGTGCCAGTACCGGTCGGGGCAGGGTGACCTATGGCTACACCTTC. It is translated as CASTGRGRVTYGYTF.

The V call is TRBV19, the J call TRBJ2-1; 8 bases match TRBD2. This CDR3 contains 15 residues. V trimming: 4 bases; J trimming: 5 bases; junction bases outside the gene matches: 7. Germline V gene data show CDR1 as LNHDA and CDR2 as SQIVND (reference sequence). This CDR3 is CASSRGRGANNEQFF. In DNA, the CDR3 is TGTGCCAGTAGTAGGGGGCGGGGGGCCAACAATGAGCAGTTCTTC.

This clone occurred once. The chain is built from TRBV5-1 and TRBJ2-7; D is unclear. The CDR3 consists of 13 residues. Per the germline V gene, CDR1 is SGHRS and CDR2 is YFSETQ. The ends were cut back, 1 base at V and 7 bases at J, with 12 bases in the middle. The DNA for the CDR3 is TGCGCCAGCAGCTTGTATGACGGAAAAGAGCAGTACTTC. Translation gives CASSLYDGKEQYF.

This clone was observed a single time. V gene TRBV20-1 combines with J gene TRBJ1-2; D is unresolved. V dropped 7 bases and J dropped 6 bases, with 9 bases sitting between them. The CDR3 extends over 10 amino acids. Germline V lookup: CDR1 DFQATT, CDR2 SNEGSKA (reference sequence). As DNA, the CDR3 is TGCAGTGTTGGGGAGAATGGCTACACCTTC. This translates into CSVGENGYTF.

The CDR3 DNA is TGCAGCGTTAGTAGGGTGAACACTGAAGCTTTCTTT. Its protein is CSVSRVNTEAFF. This chain joins TRBV29-1 and TRBJ1-1, with D uncertain. Germline CDR1 reads SQVTM; CDR2 reads ANQGSEA. The CDR3 has 12 amino acids. V shed 5 bases and J shed 0 bases, with 7 bases lying between them.

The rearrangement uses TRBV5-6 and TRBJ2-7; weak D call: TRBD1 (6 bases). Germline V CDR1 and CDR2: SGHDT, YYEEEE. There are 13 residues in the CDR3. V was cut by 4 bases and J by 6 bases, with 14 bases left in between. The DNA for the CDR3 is TGTGCCAGCAGCATGGTACAGGGTGGCGAGCAGTACTTC. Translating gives CASSMVQGGEQYF.

The CDR3 region is CASRGSGEAFF. The CDR3 bases are TGTGCCAGCAGGGGAAGTGGTGAAGCTTTCTTT. The chain joins TRBV12-3 or TRBV12-4 to TRBJ1-1; D not resolved. The CDR3 totals 11 residues. The germline V and J ends were trimmed by 6 bases and 7 bases, with 9 bases remaining between them.